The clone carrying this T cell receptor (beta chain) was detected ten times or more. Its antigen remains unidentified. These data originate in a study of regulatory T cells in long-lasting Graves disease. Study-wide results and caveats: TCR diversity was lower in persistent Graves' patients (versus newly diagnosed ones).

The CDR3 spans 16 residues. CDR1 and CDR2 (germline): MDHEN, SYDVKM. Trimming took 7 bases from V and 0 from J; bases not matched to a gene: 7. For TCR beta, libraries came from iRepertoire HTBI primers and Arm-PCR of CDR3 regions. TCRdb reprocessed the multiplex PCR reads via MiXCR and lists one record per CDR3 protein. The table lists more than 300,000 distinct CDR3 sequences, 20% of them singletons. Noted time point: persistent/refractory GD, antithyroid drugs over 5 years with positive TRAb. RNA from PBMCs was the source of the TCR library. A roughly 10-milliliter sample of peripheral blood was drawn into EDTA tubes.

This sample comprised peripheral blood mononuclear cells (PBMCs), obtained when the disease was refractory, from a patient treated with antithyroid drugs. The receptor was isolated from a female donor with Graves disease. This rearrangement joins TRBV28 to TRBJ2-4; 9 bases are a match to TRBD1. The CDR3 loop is CASTGQGTIAKNIQYF. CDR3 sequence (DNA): TGTGCCAGCACCGGACAGGGGACCATAGCCAAAAACATTCAGTACTTC. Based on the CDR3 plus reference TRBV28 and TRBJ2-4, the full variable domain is DVKVTQSSRYLVKRTGEKVFLECVQDMDHENMFWYRQDPGLGLRLIYFSYDVKMKEKGDIPEGYSVSREKKERFSLILESASTNQTSMYLCASTGQGTIAKNIQYFGAGTRLSVL.